These 17 T cell receptor beta chains were all obtained from the same sample, sequenced in a study of OX40 agonist ivuxolimab in advanced cancers. This table comes from immunoSEQ multiplex PCR, and its TCRdb copy is limited to in-frame clones, with some not included. The sample contains about 120,000 clones, more than 80% of which appear only once. The sequencing used CD4+ or CD8+ T cells sorted from blood, collected in a trial of the OX40 agonist ivuxolimab. The receptor set was obtained from an adult with an advanced solid tumor such as melanoma, head and neck, liver or kidney cancer.

This clone was picked up one time. This chain connects TRBV28 to TRBJ2-1; 10 positions match TRBD1. CDR1 is MDHEN, CDR2 SYDVKM, per germline. The CDR3 is 16 residues long. J was trimmed by 2 bases and V by 8 bases; bases with no gene match: 9. In nucleotides, the CDR3 is TGTGCCAGCTCCTCTGGGACAGGGGATACCTACAATGAGCAGTTCTTC. Its protein is CASSSGTGDTYNEQFF. The full variable domain, with the rest looked up from reference TRBV28 and TRBJ2-1, is DVKVTQSSRYLVKRTGEKVFLECVQDMDHENMFWYRQDPGLGLRLIYFSYDVKMKEKGDIPEGYSVSREKKERFSLILESASTNQTSMYLCASSSGTGDTYNEQFFGPGTRLTVL.

This clone was recorded once. The V and J genes are TRBV4-3 and TRBJ2-3; D might be TRBD2 (6 bases). Trimming took off 1 base at V and 0 bases at J, with 8 bases between the two ends. Germline V gives CDR1 LGHNA, CDR2 YSLEER. The CDR3 runs to 15 residues. CDR3: CASSQAGTSTDTQYF. DNA for the CDR3: TGCGCCAGCAGCCAAGCCGGGACTAGCACAGATACGCAGTATTTT.

The chain has TRBV7-3 and TRBJ2-1, with TRBD2 identical over 10 bases. The CDR3 totals 17 residues. V gave up 2 bases and J gave up 0 bases; unmatched junction bases: 4. Germline V gene data show CDR1 as SGHTA and CDR2 as FQGTGA. CDR3 sequence (DNA): TGTGCCAGCAGCTTAGGAACTAGCGGGGACTCCTACAATGAGCAGTTCTTC. Translated: CASSLGTSGDSYNEQFF.

The chain links TRBV7-2 to TRBJ2-2; D not certain. V lost 2 bases and J lost 4, with 8 bases in between. Germline V gene lookup returns CDR1 SGHTA and CDR2 FQGNSA. The CDR3 runs 14 residues. This CDR3 reads CASSLTRTTGELFF. Written as DNA, the CDR3 is TGTGCCAGCAGCTTAACGAGGACCACCGGGGAGCTGTTTTTT.

The chain couples TRBV9 to TRBJ2-5, with D uncertain. This CDR3 has 12 amino acids. Germline values: CDR1 SGDLS, CDR2 YYNGEE. The ends were cut back, 3 bases at V and 5 bases at J, with 8 bases in the middle. The CDR3 DNA is TGTGCCAGCAGCGGCTTGAGCGAGACCCAGTACTTC. Protein product: CASSGLSETQYF. Using reference TRBV9 and TRBJ2-5 for the parts outside the CDR3, the full variable domain is DSGVTQTPKHLITATGQRVTLRCSPRSGDLSVYWYQQSLDQGLQFLIQYYNGEERAKGNILERFSAQQFPDLHSELNLSSLELGDSALYFCASSGLSETQYFGPGTRLLVL.

This clone was observed a single time. This chain links TRBV11-2 with TRBJ1-1, with 7 nucleotides matching TRBD1. J was trimmed by 4 bases and V by 0 bases; bases with no gene match: 11. This CDR3 region has 17 residues. Germline CDR1 and CDR2: SGHAT and FQNNGV. This CDR3 reads CASSLDTTGVGGTEAFF. In DNA form, the CDR3 reads TGTGCCAGCAGCTTAGATACAACAGGGGTTGGGGGCACTGAAGCTTTCTTT.

The V gene is TRBV10-2, the J gene TRBJ1-1, with D hard to call. The CDR3 length is 16 residues. Trimming removed 0 bases from V and 5 bases from J, with 16 bases in between. From germline, CDR1 is WSHSY and CDR2 SAAADI. The DNA for the CDR3 is TGCGCCAGCAGTGAGTCCTATAACCGGGGAGGGACTGAAGCTTTCTTT. Encoded protein: CASSESYNRGGTEAFF.

The chain links TRBV7-2 to TRBJ2-5; the match to TRBD2 covers 7 bases. Germline V lookup: CDR1 SGHTA, CDR2 FQGNSA. V trimming: 5 bases; J trimming: 3 bases; junction bases outside the gene matches: 6. The CDR3 consists of 14 residues. CDR3 DNA sequence: TGTGCCAGCAGCGCGAGCGGGGCAAAAGAGACCCAGTACTTC. It specifies CASSASGAKETQYF.

This sequence joins TRBV6-1 and TRBJ2-1; TRBD1 is a possible D gene (7 bases). Trimming shortened V by 2 bases and J by 7 bases, and 15 bases separated the two germline ends. This CDR3 comprises 15 residues. CDR1 is MNHNS and CDR2 is SASEGT in the germline V gene. This CDR3 reads CASSERGSGGNEQFF. CDR3 bases: TGTGCCAGCAGTGAACGAGGTTCAGGGGGGAATGAGCAGTTCTTC.

The chain couples TRBV4-3 to TRBJ2-7; the match to TRBD2 covers 8 bases. The CDR3 sequence is 15 residues long. Germline V gives CDR1 LGHNA, CDR2 YSLEER. The junction had 5 bases not matched to a gene; V was cut back by 1 base and J by 3 bases. CDR3 DNA: TGCGCCAGCAGCCAAGCCTTGACTAGCGTCTACGAGCAGTACTTC. It is translated as CASSQALTSVYEQYF.

V is TRBV6-1 and J is TRBJ1-3, with D hard to call. Germline assignment: CDR1 MNHNS and CDR2 SASEGT. V gave up 4 bases and J gave up 0 bases, with 10 bases separating them. The CDR3 has 15 amino acids. The CDR3 DNA sequence: TGTGCCAGCAGTGTCAAGCCCGTCTCTGGAAACACCATATATTTT. Translated, it gives CASSVKPVSGNTIYF.

This clone has a single count. The chain employs TRBV11-2 and TRBJ2-5, with 8 bases identical to TRBD1. This CDR3 spans 15 amino acids. Looked up from germline, CDR1 is SGHAT and CDR2 is FQNNGV. Losses at the gene ends were 5 bases for V and 4 bases for J; bases not matched to a gene: 9. CDR3 DNA: TGTGCCAGCAGCCCTGTGACAGGGGCTTCAGAGACCCAGTACTTC. The encoded protein is CASSPVTGASETQYF.

The chain recombines TRBV30 with TRBJ1-6; 7 nucleotides align to TRBD1. The CDR3 extends over 12 amino acids. Trimming took 2 bases from V and 14 from J; bases not matched to a gene: 6. The germline V gene encodes CDR1 GTSNPN and CDR2 SVGIG (reference sequence). The CDR3, as DNA: TGTGCCTGGAGTAGGGGGCTCGGGGCCCTCCACTTT. It codes for CAWSRGLGALHF.

V and J are TRBV5-1 and TRBJ2-3; 11 nucleotides line up with TRBD1. Germline CDR1 is SGHRS and CDR2 is YFSETQ. This CDR3 has 16 amino acids. J lost 1 base, V lost 3 bases, and 4 bases had no gene match. The DNA of the CDR3 is TGCGCCAGCAGCTCGACGGGACAGGGGGGCACAGATACGCAGTATTTT. It is translated as CASSSTGQGGTDTQYF.

V gene TRBV19 combines with J gene TRBJ2-4; tentative D call: TRBD1 (6 bases). The V end was cut by 3 bases, the J end by 7 bases, with 7 bases between. Germline CDR1 and CDR2: LNHDA and SQIVND (reference sequence). CDR3 size: 12 residues. CDR3 in amino acids: CASSIQGNIQYF. The CDR3 bases are TGTGCCAGTAGTATTCAGGGGAACATTCAGTACTTC.

The rearrangement uses TRBV5-1 and TRBJ2-3, with 10 bases aligning to TRBD2. Germline values: CDR1 SGHRS, CDR2 YFSETQ. The trim removed 2 bases at V and 5 bases at J, leaving 5 bases unmatched. The CDR3 has 15 residues. CDR3 sequence (DNA): TGCGCCAGCAGCTTAGCGGGGGGGCCGGAAGATACGCAGTATTTT. Translation: CASSLAGGPEDTQYF.

The gene calls are TRBV27 and TRBJ2-2, with 8 nucleotides matching TRBD2. The germline CDR1 and CDR2 sequences are MNHEY and SMNVEV (reference sequence). The CDR3 has 16 amino acids. V was pared by 3 bases and J by 6 bases, with 9 bases of the junction left unmatched. The chain's CDR3 is CASSFRPGGAAGELFF. Here the CDR3 DNA reads TGTGCCAGCAGTTTCCGTCCGGGGGGGGCGGCCGGGGAGCTGTTTTTT.